The TCR beta chain under discussion was sequenced for a study of T cells after yellow fever vaccination. Germline V CDR1 and CDR2: GTSNPN, SVGIG (reference sequence). The CDR3 sequence is 13 residues long. V lost 3 bases and J lost 2, with 11 bases in between. TCRdb fed the 5' RACE reads into MiXCR, producing one record per CDR3 protein. In the table there are some 70,000 distinct CDR3 sequences, under 8% of which are singletons. This clonotype was seen at least ten times. Its antigen is not known. Study-wide results and caveats: The secondary response peaked faster, at day 5 versus 15, but was weaker.

The clonotype was recovered from a man aged 18 to 29 who received the YFV17D yellow fever vaccine. The sample was CD8+ T cells sorted from PBMCs, taken around 45 days after the first yellow fever vaccination. This chain connects TRBV30 to TRBJ2-7; D assignment may be TRBD1 or TRBD2 (5 bases each). DNA for the CDR3: TGTGCCTGGAGCACCGGGGCCGCCTACGAGCAGTACTTC. Its translation is CAWSTGAAYEQYF.